This T cell receptor beta chain was sequenced for a study of cytomegalovirus exposure and HLA in healthy donors. Whole-study findings and limits: Many donors carried some public TCRs, although rarity characterized most TCR sequences. Most subjects had HLA-A and HLA-B alleles reportedly predicted accurately by TCR beta sequences.

There are 15 residues in the CDR3. Germline CDR1 reads MNHEY; CDR2 reads SMNVEV (reference sequence). V shed 2 bases and J shed 0 bases, with 8 bases lying between them. With respect to this clone: Its antigen is currently unknown.

The PCR used 60 Vbeta and 13 Jbeta primers. Data came from immunoSEQ multiplex PCR; TCRdb stores just in-frame clones and leaves some out. The data show around 150,000 clones, roughly 70% seen once. The clonotype was recovered from a woman between 45 and 60 years old in good health and CMV-seropositive. The chain combines TRBV27 with TRBJ2-1; D is possibly TRBD2 (6 bases). Sequencing was done on a sample of PBMCs. The CDR3: CASSLRESSYNEQFF. The CDR3 coding sequence is TGTGCCAGCAGTTTACGGGAGAGCTCCTACAATGAGCAGTTCTTC.